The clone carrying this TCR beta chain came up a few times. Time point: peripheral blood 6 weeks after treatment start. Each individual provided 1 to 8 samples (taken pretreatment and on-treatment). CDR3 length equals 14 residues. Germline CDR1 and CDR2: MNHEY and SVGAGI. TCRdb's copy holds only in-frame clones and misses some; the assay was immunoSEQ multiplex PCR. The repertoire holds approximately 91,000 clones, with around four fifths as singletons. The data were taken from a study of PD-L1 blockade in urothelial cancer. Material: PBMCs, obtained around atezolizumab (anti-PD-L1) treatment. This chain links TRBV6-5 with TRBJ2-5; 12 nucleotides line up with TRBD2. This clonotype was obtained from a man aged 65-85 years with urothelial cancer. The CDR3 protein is CAFPSGRGGETQYF. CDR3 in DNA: TGTGCGTTTCCTAGCGGGAGGGGCGGAGAGACCCAGTACTTC.